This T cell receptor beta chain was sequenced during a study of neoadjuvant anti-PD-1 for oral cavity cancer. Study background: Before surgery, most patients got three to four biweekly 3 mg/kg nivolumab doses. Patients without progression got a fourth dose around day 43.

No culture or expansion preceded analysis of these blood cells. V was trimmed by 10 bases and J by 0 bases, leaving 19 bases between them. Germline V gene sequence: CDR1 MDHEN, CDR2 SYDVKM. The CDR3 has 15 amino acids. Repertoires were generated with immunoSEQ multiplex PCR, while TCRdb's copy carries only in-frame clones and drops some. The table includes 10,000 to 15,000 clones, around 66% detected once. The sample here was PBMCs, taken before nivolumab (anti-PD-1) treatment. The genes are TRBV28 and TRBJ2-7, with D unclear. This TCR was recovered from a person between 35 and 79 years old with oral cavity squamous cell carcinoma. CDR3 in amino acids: CAILPSGLPSYEQYF. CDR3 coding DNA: TGTGCCATCCTCCCCTCGGGCCTTCCCTCCTACGAGCAGTACTTC.